One sample yielded the 24 T cell receptor beta chains listed below, sequenced in a study of early T cells in non-severe SARS-CoV-2 infection. TCRdb analysed the 5' RACE reads with MiXCR anew, one entry per CDR3 protein. The profile shows roughly 53,000 distinct CDR3 sequences, more than 9% of them singletons. Specimen: whole blood. These receptor sequences come from an adult who was a healthcare worker with PCR-confirmed SARS-CoV-2 infection or an uninfected control (not recorded which).

In this sample, this clonotype turned up a few times. The chain recombines TRBV12-3 or TRBV12-4 with TRBJ1-5; possible D gene TRBD1, 6 bases. Deletions cut 4 bases from V and 2 bases from J, with 18 bases between. The CDR3 is 17 amino acids. The chain's CDR3 is CASSSVVGPGGNQPQHF. In DNA form, the CDR3 reads TGTGCCAGCAGTTCTGTGGTGGGTCCAGGGGGCAATCAGCCCCAGCATTTT.

The table lists this clonotype with a few counts. This chain uses TRBV5-1 with TRBJ1-6; 7 bases are a match to TRBD1. The CDR3 spans 15 residues. J gave up 10 bases and V 2 bases, and 9 bases lay outside the gene matches. CDR1 and CDR2 (germline): SGHRS, YFSETQ. CDR3 amino acids: CASSFEGASGSPLHF. The CDR3 DNA is TGCGCCAGCAGCTTCGAGGGGGCTTCGGGGTCACCCCTCCACTTT. Full variable domain (remainder filled in from reference TRBV5-1 and TRBJ1-6): KAGVTQTPRYLIKTRGQQVTLSCSPISGHRSVSWYQQTPGQGLQFLFEYFSETQRNKGNFPGRFSGRQFSNSRSEMNVSTLELGDSALYLCASSFEGASGSPLHFGNGTRLTVT.

This clonotype was seen a handful of times. One junction end does not reproduce the germline sequence, and a read error may be involved. V usage is TRBV7-7 and J usage is TRBJ2-7; the D gene is possibly TRBD2 (6 bases). Germline V gene sequence: CDR1 SSHAT, CDR2 FNYEAQ (reference sequence). The CDR3 totals 13 residues. Here the CDR3 DNA reads TGTGCTAGCAGTTCAGCCCGGGACTCCGAGCAGTACTTC. Amino acid sequence: CASSSARDSEQYF. Combining the CDR3 with reference TRBV7-7 and TRBJ2-7 gives the whole variable domain GAGVSQSPRYKVTKRGQDVTLRCDPISSHATLYWYQQALGQGPEFLTYFNYEAQPDKSGLPSDRFSAERPEGSISTLTIQRTEQRDSAMYRCASSSARDSEQYFGPGTRLTVT.

This clonotype was found many times. The chain joins TRBV24-1 to TRBJ2-2; no clear D gene. The CDR3 spans 13 residues. V lost 3 bases to trimming and J lost 3 bases, with 4 bases between them. CDR1 and CDR2 (germline): KGHDR, SFDVKD. The CDR3 is CATSDHHTGELFF. CDR3 bases: TGTGCCACCAGTGATCACCACACCGGGGAGCTGTTTTTT.

In this sample, this clonotype turned up many times. The DNA of the CDR3 is TGTGCCAGCAGCTTAGTGGGGAACTATGGCTACACCTTC. Protein product: CASSLVGNYGYTF. The chain is built from TRBV7-2 and TRBJ1-2, with no clear D. Germline values: CDR1 SGHTA, CDR2 FQGNSA. The CDR3 is 13 residues long. The V gene lost 1 base and the J gene lost 2 bases, with 5 bases spanning the gap.

About this clonotype itself: A much larger clone lies a single base off, so this may be a read error. The rearrangement joins TRBV7-9 to TRBJ2-4; D gene ambiguous. In germline, CDR1 is SEHNR, CDR2 FQNEAQ (reference sequence). V dropped 3 bases and J dropped 1 base, with 10 bases sitting between them. The CDR3 extends over 15 amino acids. The CDR3 loop reads CASSFVTTAKNIQYF. CDR3 DNA sequence: TGTGCCAGCAGCTTCGTAACAACGGCCAAAAACATTCAGTACTTC.

This clonotype showed up just a few times. The chain carries TRBV20-1 and TRBJ1-5, with 11 bases identical to TRBD1. The V segment lost 6 bases and the J segment 2 bases; nucleotides outside the gene matches: 3. Germline V gene lookup returns CDR1 DFQATT and CDR2 SNEGSKA (reference sequence). The CDR3 sequence is 14 residues long. This CDR3 is CSARTGGGNQPQHF. The CDR3 DNA reads as TGCAGTGCAAGGACAGGGGGCGGCAATCAGCCCCAGCATTTT.

This clonotype was found many times. The rearrangement uses TRBV4-3 and TRBJ2-1, with 9 bases lining up with TRBD2. Germline trimming cut 3 bases from V and 4 bases from J; bases unmatched to any gene: 13. This CDR3 contains 18 residues. Germline CDR1 reads LGHNA; CDR2 reads YSLEER. The CDR3 sequence is CASSQARGSGSEYNEQFF. The CDR3 bases are TGCGCCAGCAGCCAGGCCCGGGGTAGCGGGAGTGAGTACAATGAGCAGTTCTTC.

Many counts were recorded for this clonotype. The V call is TRBV12-5, the J call TRBJ1-1, with a tentative D call TRBD1 (5 bases). The CDR3 length is 13 residues. Trimming left V 3 bases short and J 4 bases short, with 9 bases between. CDR1 and CDR2 from the germline V gene are LGHNT and FRNRAP. CDR3 protein: CASGFHQGTEAFF. CDR3 bases: TGTGCTAGTGGTTTCCACCAGGGCACTGAAGCTTTCTTT.

The V and J genes are TRBV5-4 and TRBJ1-1; 11 nucleotides line up with TRBD1. J lost 5 bases, V lost 4 bases, and 7 bases had no gene match. This CDR3 is built from 15 residues. The germline CDR1 and CDR2 sequences are SGHNT and YYREEE (reference sequence). The CDR3 reads CASSPGTGGLTEAFF. CDR3 DNA: TGTGCCAGCAGCCCAGGGACAGGGGGACTAACTGAAGCTTTCTTT.

In this sample, this clonotype turned up many times. The chain carries TRBV5-5 and TRBJ2-3; D is undetermined. This CDR3 spans 14 amino acids. CDR1 and CDR2 (germline): SGHKS, YYEKEE (reference sequence). V was cut by 0 bases and J by 2 bases, with 7 bases left in between. CDR3 sequence (DNA): TGTGCCAGCAGCTTGGAGGCGGTCACAGATACGCAGTATTTT. Translation: CASSLEAVTDTQYF.

This clonotype has a count of ten or more. This rearrangement joins TRBV18 to TRBJ2-7; D possibly uses TRBD1 or TRBD2 (5 bases each). Germline V gene data show CDR1 as KGHSH and CDR2 as LQKENI. The CDR3 is made up of 14 amino acids. Deletions cut 0 bases from V and 0 bases from J, with 6 bases between. The CDR3 here is CASSPPGTSYEQYF. CDR3 nucleotides: TGTGCCAGCTCACCACCGGGGACCTCCTACGAGCAGTACTTC.

The chain uses TRBV11-2 and TRBJ2-7; 13 nucleotides agree with TRBD2. V shed 1 base and J 7 bases; nucleotides not matched to a gene: 10. CDR3 length equals 17 residues. CDR1 and CDR2 from the germline V gene are SGHAT and FQNNGV. In DNA form, the CDR3 reads TGTGCCAGCAGCTTAGCACGGACTAGCGGGAGATCTGGGGAGCAGTACTTC. It specifies CASSLARTSGRSGEQYF.

This clonotype turned up a few times. One end of the junction does not line up with germline, which may come from a read error. The CDR3 coding sequence is TGCGCCACCAGCAAGGGGCTAGCGGGGGCTTCAGGCAATGAGCAGTTCTTC. Protein: CATSKGLAGASGNEQFF. The rearrangement joins TRBV4-1 to TRBJ2-1; 10 nucleotides match TRBD2. Germline CDR1 and CDR2: MGHRA and YSYEKL. This CDR3 has 17 amino acids.

This clonotype occurred a few times. This rearrangement joins TRBV3-1 to TRBJ2-4; D remains ambiguous. Trimming removed 0 bases from V and 1 base from J, with 7 bases in between. The length of the CDR3 is 15 residues. Germline V lookup: CDR1 LGHDT, CDR2 YNNKEL (reference sequence). In nucleotides, the CDR3 is TGTGCCAGCAGCCAAGATTTGGTCGCCAAAAACATTCAGTACTTC. Encoded protein: CASSQDLVAKNIQYF.

The sample holds many counts of this clonotype. Here the CDR3 reads CASSFDRANTEAFF. In nucleotides, the CDR3 is TGTGCCAGCAGTTTTGACAGGGCGAACACTGAAGCTTTCTTT. V usage is TRBV12-3 or TRBV12-4 and J usage is TRBJ1-1; 7 nucleotides align to TRBD1. V lost 3 bases, J lost 1 base, and 2 bases stayed unmatched. The CDR3 consists of 14 residues.

This chain connects TRBV5-1 to TRBJ2-5; D gene uncertain. Trimming removed 7 bases at V and 5 bases at J, with 9 bases between. The germline V gene encodes CDR1 SGHRS and CDR2 YFSETQ. There are 11 residues in the CDR3. The DNA of the CDR3 is TGCGCCAGCCGCCAAGGGGAGACCCAGTACTTC. Amino acids: CASRQGETQYF.

The chain carries TRBV4-2 and TRBJ1-5; D is possibly TRBD1 (6 bases). CDR3 length: 19 residues. Germline V gene data show CDR1 as LGHNA and CDR2 as YNFKEQ. V dropped 2 bases and J dropped 4 bases, with 24 bases sitting between them. For the CDR3, the DNA is TGTGCCAGCAGCCAAACTGGATGGGCAGGGGACGAAGGGAATCAGCCCCAGCATTTT. Translation: CASSQTGWAGDEGNQPQHF.

This clonotype has a handful of counts. V and J are TRBV9 and TRBJ2-3; 12 bases agree with TRBD1. Germline CDR1 is SGDLS and CDR2 is YYNGEE. The CDR3 extends over 16 amino acids. Trimming removed 0 bases from V and 6 bases from J; junction bases left unmatched: 5. In nucleotides, the CDR3 is TGTGCCAGCAGCGTAGCAGGGACAGGGGGCAGGGATACGCAGTATTTT. Translation: CASSVAGTGGRDTQYF. Variable domain in full (rest from reference TRBV9 and TRBJ2-3): DSGVTQTPKHLITATGQRVTLRCSPRSGDLSVYWYQQSLDQGLQFLIQYYNGEERAKGNILERFSAQQFPDLHSELNLSSLELGDSALYFCASSVAGTGGRDTQYFGPGTRLTVL.

The chain recombines TRBV6-5 with TRBJ2-1; possible D gene TRBD1, 6 bases. Per germline, CDR1 MNHEY and CDR2 SVGAGI. Trimming left V 6 bases short and J 4 bases short, with 10 bases between. The length of the CDR3 is 13 residues. The CDR3 DNA is TGTGCCAGCAGAATCGACAGGTACAATGAGCAGTTCTTC. Its translation is CASRIDRYNEQFF.

The chain links TRBV7-3 to TRBJ2-2; D not resolved. CDR3 length: 15 residues. Germline V CDR1 and CDR2: SGHTA, FQGTGA. Trimming left V 5 bases short and J 5 bases short, with 15 bases between. The CDR3 DNA reads as TGTGCCAGCAGCCCTGGGTTGACGGGTACCGGGGAGCTGTTTTTT. It encodes CASSPGLTGTGELFF.

V is TRBV20-1 and J is TRBJ2-1; the D is unclear. V gave up 6 bases and J gave up 2 bases, with 11 bases separating them. Germline lookup yields CDR1 DFQATT and CDR2 SNEGSKA (reference sequence). There are 13 residues in the CDR3. CDR3 sequence reads: CSARVTPYNEQFF. In DNA form, the CDR3 reads TGCAGTGCCCGGGTCACTCCCTACAATGAGCAGTTCTTC.

Only a few counts were recorded for this clonotype. The J gene is TRBJ1-2, the V gene TRBV29-1; D perhaps matches TRBD1 (5 bases). CDR3 length equals 13 residues. Trimming shortened V by 3 bases and J by 8 bases, and 16 bases separated the two germline ends. Germline V CDR1 and CDR2: SQVTM, ANQGSEA. In nucleotides, the CDR3 is TGCAGCGTTGAGCTGGGACGGACGCGAGGCTACACCTTC. This gives the protein CSVELGRTRGYTF.

The sample holds a few counts of this clonotype. V and J are TRBV6-2 or TRBV6-3 and TRBJ2-1; weak D call: TRBD2 (5 bases). Germline V gives CDR1 MNHEY, CDR2 SVGEGT. V shed 6 bases and J shed 3 bases, with 9 bases lying between them. The CDR3 loop spans 13 amino acids. The CDR3 bases are TGTGCCAGCAGCCTCGACTACTACAATGAGCAGTTCTTC. Its protein product is CASSLDYYNEQFF.